The clone carrying this T cell receptor (beta chain) was counted ten times or more. Trimming pared 6 bases from V and 0 bases from J, leaving 15 bases between. This CDR3 is 16 amino acids long. Germline CDR1 MNHEY, CDR2 SMNVEV (reference sequence). The sample is drawn from a study of T-cell memory formation after mild COVID-19. Study overall: Largely donor-specific TCR clusters were found.

TCRdb reprocessed the 5' RACE reads via MiXCR and lists one record per CDR3 protein. The sample lists hundreds of thousands of distinct CDR3 sequences; about 23% were seen once. The source material was PBMCs or a T cell subset sorted from them (not recorded which). The V call is TRBV27, the J call TRBJ1-3, with a weak D call TRBD1 (6 bases). This sequence originates from an adult woman who had mild COVID-19 (a few samples of this study predate the infection). Cell type and time point are not known. CDR3: CASRPLRDTSGNTIYF. CDR3 DNA sequence: TGTGCCAGCAGGCCTCTCCGGGACACCTCTGGAAACACCATATATTTT.